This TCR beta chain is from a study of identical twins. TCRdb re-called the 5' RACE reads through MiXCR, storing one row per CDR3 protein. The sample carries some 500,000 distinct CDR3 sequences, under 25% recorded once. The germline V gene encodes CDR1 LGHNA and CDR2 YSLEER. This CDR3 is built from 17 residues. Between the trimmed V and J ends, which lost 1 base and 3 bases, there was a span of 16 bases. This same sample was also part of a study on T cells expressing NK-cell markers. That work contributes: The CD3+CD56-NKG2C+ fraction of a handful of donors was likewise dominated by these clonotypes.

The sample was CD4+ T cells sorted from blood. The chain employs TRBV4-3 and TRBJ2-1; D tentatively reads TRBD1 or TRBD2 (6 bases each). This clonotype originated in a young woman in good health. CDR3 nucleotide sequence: TGCGCCAGCAGCCAAGTATGGGGGGCCGGGGGCTACAATGAGCAGTTCTTC. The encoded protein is CASSQVWGAGGYNEQFF.